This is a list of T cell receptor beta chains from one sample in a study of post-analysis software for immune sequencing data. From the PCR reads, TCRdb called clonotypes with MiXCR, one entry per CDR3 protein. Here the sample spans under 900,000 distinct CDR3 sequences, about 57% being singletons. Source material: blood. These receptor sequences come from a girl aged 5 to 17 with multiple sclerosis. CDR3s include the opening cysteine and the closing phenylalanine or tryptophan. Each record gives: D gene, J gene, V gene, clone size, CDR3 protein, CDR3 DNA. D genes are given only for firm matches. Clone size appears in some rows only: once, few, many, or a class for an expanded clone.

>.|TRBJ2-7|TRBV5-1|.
CASSPPSNEQYF
TGCGCCAGCAGCCCCCCGTCGAACGAGCAGTACTTC
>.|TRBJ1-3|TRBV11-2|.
CASSTGGGRLMTIYF
TGTGCCAGCAGCACTGGGGGGGGCAGGCTGATGACCATATATTTT
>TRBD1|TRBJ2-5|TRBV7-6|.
CASSPLDRENQETQYF
TGTGCCAGCAGCCCACTGGACAGGGAGAACCAAGAGACCCAGTACTTC
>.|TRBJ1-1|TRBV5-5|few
CASTPGDMNTEAFF
TGTGCCAGCACCCCCGGGGATATGAACACTGAAGCTTTCTTT
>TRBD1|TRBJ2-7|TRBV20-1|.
CSARNPRGTYEQYF
TGCAGTGCTAGAAATCCCAGGGGGACCTACGAGCAGTACTTC
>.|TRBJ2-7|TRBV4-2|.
CASSQSDLFLDEQYF
TGTGCCAGCAGCCAGTCGGATCTTTTCCTTGACGAGCAGTACTTC
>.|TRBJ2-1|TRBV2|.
CASSESSGSYNEQFF
TGTGCCAGCAGTGAAAGTAGCGGATCCTACAATGAGCAGTTCTTC
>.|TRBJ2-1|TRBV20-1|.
CSASSFSSYNEQFF
TGCAGTGCTAGTTCATTTAGCTCCTACAATGAGCAGTTCTTC
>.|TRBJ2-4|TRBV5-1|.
CASSLEGDQTHIQYF
TGCGCCAGCAGCTTGGAAGGGGACCAGACCCACATTCAGTACTTC
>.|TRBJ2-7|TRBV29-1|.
CSVLRGSYEQYF
TGCAGCGTTTTGCGGGGCTCCTACGAGCAGTACTTC
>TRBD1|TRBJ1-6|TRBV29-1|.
CSVGVGTGDSPLHF
TGCAGCGTTGGGGTGGGGACAGGGGATTCACCCCTCCACTTT
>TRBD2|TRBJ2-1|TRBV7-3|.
CASSVTSGGEQFF
TGTGCCAGCAGCGTGACTAGCGGAGGTGAGCAGTTCTTC
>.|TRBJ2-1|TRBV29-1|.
CSAIGTSSYNEQFF
TGCAGCGCCATAGGGACGAGCTCCTACAATGAGCAGTTCTTC
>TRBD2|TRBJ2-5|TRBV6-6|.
CASRGTSGTLETQYF
TGTGCCAGCAGAGGGACTAGCGGGACTCTGGAGACCCAGTACTTC
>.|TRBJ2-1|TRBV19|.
CASSPRGRIRSYNEQFF
TGTGCCAGTAGTCCCCGGGGCAGGATTCGATCCTACAATGAGCAGTTCTTC
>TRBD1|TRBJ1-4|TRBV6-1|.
CASTSTGGQRGGSEKLFF
TGTGCCAGCACCTCTACGGGGGGACAGAGGGGAGGAAGTGAAAAACTGTTTTTT
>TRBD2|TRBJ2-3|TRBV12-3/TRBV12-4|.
CASSFLAGPGGTQYF
TGTGCCAGCAGTTTTCTAGCGGGGCCCGGGGGCACGCAGTATTTT
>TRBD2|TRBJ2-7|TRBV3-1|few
CASGGVLAGSSSYEQYF
TGTGCCAGCGGAGGAGTCTTAGCGGGCTCGAGCTCCTACGAGCAGTACTTC
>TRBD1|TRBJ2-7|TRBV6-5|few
CASSSLGQGARSEQYF
TGTGCCAGCAGTTCCTTGGGACAGGGGGCGCGGAGCGAGCAGTACTTC
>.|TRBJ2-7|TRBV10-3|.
CAISESGSSYNEQYF
TGTGCCATCAGTGAGAGTGGTAGCTCCTACAATGAGCAGTACTTC
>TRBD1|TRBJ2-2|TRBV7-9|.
CASSISAGTGNTGELFF
TGTGCCAGCTCTATTTCGGCTGGGACAGGGAACACCGGGGAGCTGTTTTTT
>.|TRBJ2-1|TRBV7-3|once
CASSLGKWNEQFF
TGTGCCAGCAGCTTAGGGAAATGGAATGAGCAGTTCTTC
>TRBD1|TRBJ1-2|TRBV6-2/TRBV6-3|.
CASSWGDRGYGYTF
TGTGCCAGCAGTTGGGGCGACAGGGGCTATGGCTACACCTTC
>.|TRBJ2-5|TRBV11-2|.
CAGSLSRRQETQYF
TGTGCCGGCAGCTTATCACGGAGGCAAGAGACCCAGTACTTC
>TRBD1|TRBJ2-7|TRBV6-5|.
CASSYSWDRVFYEQYF
TGTGCCAGCAGTTACTCCTGGGACAGGGTATTCTACGAGCAGTACTTC
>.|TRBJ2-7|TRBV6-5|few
CASSRSGRPSSYEQYF
TGTGCCAGCAGCCGCTCAGGGCGTCCGAGCTCCTACGAGCAGTACTTC
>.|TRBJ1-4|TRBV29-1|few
CSVGQTTNEKLFF
TGCAGCGTTGGACAAACAACTAATGAAAAACTGTTTTTT
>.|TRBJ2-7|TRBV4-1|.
CASSQRGTLIYEQYF
TGCGCCAGCAGCCAGAGGGGGACTTTGATCTACGAGCAGTACTTC
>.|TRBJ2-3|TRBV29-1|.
CSVEDLPSLGGTDTQYF
TGCAGCGTTGAAGATCTTCCTAGCCTGGGGGGCACAGATACGCAGTATTTT
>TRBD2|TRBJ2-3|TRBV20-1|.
CSASLAGGLDTQYF
TGCAGTGCTAGCCTAGCGGGAGGGCTGGATACGCAGTATTTT
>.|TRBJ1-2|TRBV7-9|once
CASSFEGTGYTF
TGTGCCAGCAGCTTCGAGGGTACGGGCTACACCTTC
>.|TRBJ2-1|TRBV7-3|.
CASSLKFEAGVNEQFF
TGTGCCAGTAGCTTAAAGTTCGAGGCAGGGGTGAATGAGCAGTTCTTC
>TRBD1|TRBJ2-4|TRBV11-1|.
CASSLNPRDRPRKGAKNIQYF
TGTGCCAGCAGCTTAAACCCCCGGGACAGGCCACGTAAAGGGGCCAAAAACATTCAGTACTTC
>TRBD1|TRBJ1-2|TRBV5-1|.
CASSLSRDSFNYGYTF
TGCGCCAGCAGCTTGAGCCGGGACAGCTTCAACTATGGCTACACCTTC
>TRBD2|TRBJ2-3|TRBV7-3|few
CASSPSGRAGVTQYF
TGTGCCAGCAGCCCTAGCGGGAGGGCCGGGGTTACGCAGTATTTT
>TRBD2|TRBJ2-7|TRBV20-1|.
CSATLAGAHEQYF
TGCAGTGCGACACTAGCGGGGGCCCACGAGCAGTACTTC
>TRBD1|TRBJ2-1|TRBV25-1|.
CASSGPLRDRGHNEQFF
TGTGCCAGCAGTGGCCCGCTCCGGGACAGAGGGCACAATGAGCAGTTCTTC
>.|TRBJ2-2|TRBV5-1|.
CASSFAGAGTGELFF
TGCGCCAGCAGCTTTGCTGGGGCGGGCACCGGGGAGCTGTTTTTT
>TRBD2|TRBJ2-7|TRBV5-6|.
CASSLMKGRTSGILNYEQYF
TGTGCCAGCAGCTTGATGAAGGGCCGGACTAGCGGGATACTGAACTACGAGCAGTACTTC
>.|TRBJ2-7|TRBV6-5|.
CASSYGGSGTGFDYEQYF
TGTGCCAGCAGTTACGGGGGTAGCGGGACAGGGTTCGACTACGAGCAGTACTTC
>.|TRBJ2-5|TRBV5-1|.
CASRATYKETQYF
TGCGCCAGCAGAGCGACTTACAAAGAGACCCAGTACTTC
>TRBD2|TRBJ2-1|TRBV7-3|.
CASSLTVSGRNEQFF
TGTGCCAGCAGCTTAACGGTTAGCGGGAGAAATGAGCAGTTCTTC
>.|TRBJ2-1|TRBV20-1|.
CSASRTPREQFF
TGCAGTGCTAGCCGAACCCCACGTGAGCAGTTCTTC
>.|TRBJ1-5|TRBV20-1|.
CSASIDRSNQPQHF
TGCAGTGCTAGCATCGACAGAAGCAATCAGCCCCAGCATTTT
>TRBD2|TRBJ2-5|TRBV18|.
CASSPPTSGSGETQYF
TGTGCCAGCTCACCACCGACTAGCGGGAGTGGAGAGACCCAGTACTTC
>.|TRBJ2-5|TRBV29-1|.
CSVGKIAGTLLSQETQYF
TGCAGCGTTGGTAAAATAGCCGGGACTCTCCTTAGCCAAGAGACCCAGTACTTC
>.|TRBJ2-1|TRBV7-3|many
CASSLGAGSYNEQFF
TGTGCCAGCAGCTTAGGGGCGGGCTCCTACAATGAGCAGTTCTTC
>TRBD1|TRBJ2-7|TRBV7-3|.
CASSQSSDRGYEQYF
TGTGCCAGCAGCCAATCATCGGACAGGGGCTACGAGCAGTACTTC
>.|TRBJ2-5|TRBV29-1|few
CSVESSDQETQYF
TGCAGCGTTGAATCCTCAGACCAAGAGACCCAGTACTTC
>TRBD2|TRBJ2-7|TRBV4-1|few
CASSQALAEYYEQYF
TGCGCCAGCAGCCAAGCCCTAGCGGAGTACTACGAGCAGTACTTC
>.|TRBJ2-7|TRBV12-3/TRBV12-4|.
CASQGPSYEQYF
TGTGCCAGCCAGGGACCTTCCTACGAGCAGTACTTC
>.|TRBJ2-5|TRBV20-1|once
CSARGQNRETQYF
TGCAGTGCCCGGGGACAAAATCGGGAGACCCAGTACTTC
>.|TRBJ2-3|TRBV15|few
CATSRDAWGTDTQYF
TGTGCCACCAGCAGAGATGCGTGGGGGACAGATACGCAGTATTTT
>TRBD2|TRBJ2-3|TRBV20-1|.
CSARGGTTDTDTQYF
TGCAGTGCTAGAGGAGGGACTACAGACACAGATACGCAGTATTTT
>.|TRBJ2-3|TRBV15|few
CATRKVRDFLTDTQYF
TGTGCCACCCGAAAGGTTAGGGACTTCCTCACAGATACGCAGTATTTT
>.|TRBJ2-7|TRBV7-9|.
CASSSPPSGKNEQYF
TGTGCCAGCAGCTCACCGCCTTCCGGTAAGAACGAGCAGTACTTC
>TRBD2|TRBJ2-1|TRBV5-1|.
CASSLDGSGGYNEQFF
TGCGCCAGCAGCTTGGACGGTAGCGGGGGTTACAATGAGCAGTTCTTC
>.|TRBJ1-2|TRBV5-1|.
CASSVDRGIYGYTF
TGCGCCAGCAGCGTGGATCGGGGCATCTATGGCTACACCTTC
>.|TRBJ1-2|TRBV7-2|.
CASSLGPRGAVGYTF
TGTGCCAGCAGCTTAGGGCCGCGGGGTGCGGTCGGCTACACCTTC